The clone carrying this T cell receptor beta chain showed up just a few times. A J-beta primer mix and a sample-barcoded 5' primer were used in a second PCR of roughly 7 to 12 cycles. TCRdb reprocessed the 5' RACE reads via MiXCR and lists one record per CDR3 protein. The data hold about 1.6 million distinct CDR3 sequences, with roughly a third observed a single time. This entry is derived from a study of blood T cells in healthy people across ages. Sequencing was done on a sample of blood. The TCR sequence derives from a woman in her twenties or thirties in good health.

The CDR3 sequence: CSVVGTGVSTDTQYF. In DNA, the CDR3 is TGCAGCGTTGTCGGGACAGGGGTGAGCACAGATACGCAGTATTTT. The J gene is TRBJ2-3, the V gene TRBV29-1, with 10 nucleotides matching TRBD1. J gave up 0 bases and V 4 bases, and 4 bases lay outside the gene matches. CDR1 SQVTM and CDR2 ANQGSEA come from the germline V gene. This CDR3 contains 15 residues.